A selection of T cell receptor beta chains follows, all from one sample in a study of blood T cell repertoires in COVID-19. The protocol was immunoSEQ multiplex PCR, while the TCRdb copy is restricted to in-frame clones and leaves out a portion. Of approximately 260,000 clones in the sample, around 86% are singletons; the top ten hold 3.6%. The specimen was peripheral blood. These receptors all come from a man between 18 and 29 years old with active or convalescent COVID-19. Each CDR3 is given with its conserved first and last residue. A D gene is named only where the DNA matches it firmly. A clone size is listed for some rows: how often the clone was seen (once, few, many), or a class if it is expanded.

d_call	v_call	j_call	clone_size	cdr3_nt	cdr3_aa
-	TRBV6-6	TRBJ1-3	-	TGTGCCAGCACGTCAGGACACCAGGGAAACACCATATATTTT	CASTSGHQGNTIYF
-	TRBV4-3	TRBJ2-3	once	TGCGCCAGCAGCCAAGATCCGGGTAGAGATACGCAGTATTTT	CASSQDPGRDTQYF
-	TRBV18	TRBJ1-3	few	TGTGCCAGCCATCCCCAACTGATGCCATCCGGAAACACCATATATTTT	CASHPQLMPSGNTIYF
-	TRBV6-1	TRBJ1-3	-	TGTGCCAGCAGTGAAGAGGACCGGAGGGGAAACACCATATATTTT	CASSEEDRRGNTIYF
-	TRBV7-9	TRBJ2-7	-	TGTGCCAGCAGCTTCCTTCCCTCGCTCCGGGGGTCAGGCGAGCAGTACTTC	CASSFLPSLRGSGEQYF
-	TRBV9	TRBJ2-2	-	TGTGCCAGCAGCGTAGGCTCCGGGGCCGGGGAGCTGTTTTTT	CASSVGSGAGELFF
-	TRBV7-2	TRBJ1-1	-	TGTGCCAGCAGCTTAGTAAACAGGGACACTGAAGCTTTCTTT	CASSLVNRDTEAFF
TRBD2	TRBV7-8	TRBJ2-3	-	TGTGCCAGCAGCCCCGGGACTAGCGGTTACACAGATACGCAGTATTTT	CASSPGTSGYTDTQYF
TRBD2	TRBV30	TRBJ2-7	-	TGTGCCTGGAGTGTATTCGGCCGGGGGGAGTTCTACGAGCAGTACTTC	CAWSVFGRGEFYEQYF
TRBD2	TRBV5-1	TRBJ2-1	-	TGCGCCAGCAGCGTAGACCTAGCGGCGAGCTCCTACAATGAGCAGTTCTTC	CASSVDLAASSYNEQFF
-	TRBV18	TRBJ2-3	-	TGTGCCAGCTCACCCTCGGGGGTCACAGATACGCAGTATTTT	CASSPSGVTDTQYF
-	TRBV21-1	TRBJ2-3	-	TGTGCCAGCAGCAAAGTCCTAGCGGGATTACTAGATACGCAGTATTTT	CASSKVLAGLLDTQYF
TRBD1	TRBV30	TRBJ1-2	-	TGTGCCTGGAGGTTCTCAGGGGGAGGTGGCTACACCTTC	CAWRFSGGGGYTF
-	TRBV3-1/TRBV3-2	TRBJ1-6	-	TGTGCCAGCAGCCAAGATCGTGCGGCGCCGGGTTCACCCCTCCACTTT	CASSQDRAAPGSPLHF
TRBD1	TRBV14	TRBJ1-1	-	TGTGCCAGCAGCCAAACGTGGACAGGGGAAGCTTTCTTT	CASSQTWTGEAFF
-	TRBV15	TRBJ2-7	-	TGTGCCGCGGGGCCTTCCTACGAGCAGTACTTC	CAAGPSYEQYF